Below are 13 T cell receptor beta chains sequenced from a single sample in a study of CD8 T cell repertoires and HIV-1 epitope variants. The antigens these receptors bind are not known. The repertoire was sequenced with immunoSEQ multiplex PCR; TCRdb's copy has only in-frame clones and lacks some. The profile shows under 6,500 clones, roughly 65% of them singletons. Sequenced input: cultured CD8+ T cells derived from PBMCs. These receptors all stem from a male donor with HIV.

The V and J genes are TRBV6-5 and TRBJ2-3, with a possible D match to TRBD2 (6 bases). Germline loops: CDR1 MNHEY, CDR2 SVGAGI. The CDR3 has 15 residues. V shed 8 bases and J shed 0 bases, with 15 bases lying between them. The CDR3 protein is CASSTEGGSTDTQYF. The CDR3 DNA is TGTGCCAGCTCCACGGAGGGCGGGAGCACAGATACGCAGTATTTT.

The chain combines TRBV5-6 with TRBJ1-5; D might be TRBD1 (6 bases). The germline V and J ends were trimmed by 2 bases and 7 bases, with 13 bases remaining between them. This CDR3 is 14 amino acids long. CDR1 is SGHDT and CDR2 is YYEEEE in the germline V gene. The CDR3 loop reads CASSFRGGRQPQHF. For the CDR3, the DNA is TGTGCCAGCAGCTTTAGGGGGGGGCGGCAGCCCCAGCATTTT.

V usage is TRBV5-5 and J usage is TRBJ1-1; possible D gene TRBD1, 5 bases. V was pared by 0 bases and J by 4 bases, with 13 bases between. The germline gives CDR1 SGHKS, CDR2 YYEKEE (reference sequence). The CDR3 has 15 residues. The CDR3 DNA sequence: TGTGCCAGCAGCTTGGCGGGCTACGGGGGCACTGAAGCTTTCTTT. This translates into CASSLAGYGGTEAFF.

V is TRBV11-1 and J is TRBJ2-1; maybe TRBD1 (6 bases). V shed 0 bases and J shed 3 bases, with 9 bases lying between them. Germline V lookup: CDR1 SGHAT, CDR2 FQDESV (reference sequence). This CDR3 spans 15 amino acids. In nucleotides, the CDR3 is TGTGCCAGCAGCTTAGCCGGACAGAGCTACAATGAGCAGTTCTTC. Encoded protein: CASSLAGQSYNEQFF. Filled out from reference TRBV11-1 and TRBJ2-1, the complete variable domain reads EAEVAQSPRYKITEKSQAVAFWCDPISGHATLYWYRQILGQGPELLVQFQDESVVDDSQLPKDRFSAERLKGVDSTLKIQPAELGDSAMYLCASSLAGQSYNEQFFGPGTRLTVL.

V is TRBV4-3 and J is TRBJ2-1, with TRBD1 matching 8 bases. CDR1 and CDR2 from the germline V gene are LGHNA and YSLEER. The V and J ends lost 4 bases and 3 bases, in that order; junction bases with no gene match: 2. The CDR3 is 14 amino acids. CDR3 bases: TGCGCCAGCAGCCGGGACAGGTACTACAATGAGCAGTTCTTC. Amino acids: CASSRDRYYNEQFF.

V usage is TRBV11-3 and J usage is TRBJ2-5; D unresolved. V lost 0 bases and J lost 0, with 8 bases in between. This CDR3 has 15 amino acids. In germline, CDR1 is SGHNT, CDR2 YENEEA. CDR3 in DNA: TGTGCCAGCAGCTTAGATGGTCCACACCAAGAGACCCAGTACTTC. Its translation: CASSLDGPHQETQYF.

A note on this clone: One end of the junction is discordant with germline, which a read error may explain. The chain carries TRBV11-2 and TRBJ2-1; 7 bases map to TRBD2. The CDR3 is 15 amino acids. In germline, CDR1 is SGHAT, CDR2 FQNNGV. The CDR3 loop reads CASSGEEFGGRIIIF. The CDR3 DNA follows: TGTGCCAGCAGCGGTGAGGAGTTTGGCGGGAGAATCATTATCTTC.

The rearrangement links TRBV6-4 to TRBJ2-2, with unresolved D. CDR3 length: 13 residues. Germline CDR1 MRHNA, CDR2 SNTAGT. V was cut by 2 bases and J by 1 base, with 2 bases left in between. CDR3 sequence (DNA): TGTGCCAGCAGTGACAGGAACACCGGGGAGCTGTTTTTT. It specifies CASSDRNTGELFF.

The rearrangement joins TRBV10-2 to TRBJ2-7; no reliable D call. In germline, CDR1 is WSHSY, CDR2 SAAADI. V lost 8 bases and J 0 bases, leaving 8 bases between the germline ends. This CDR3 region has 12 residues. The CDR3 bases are TGCGCCAGCTTGGTAAGCTCCTACGAGCAGTACTTC. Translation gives CASLVSSYEQYF.

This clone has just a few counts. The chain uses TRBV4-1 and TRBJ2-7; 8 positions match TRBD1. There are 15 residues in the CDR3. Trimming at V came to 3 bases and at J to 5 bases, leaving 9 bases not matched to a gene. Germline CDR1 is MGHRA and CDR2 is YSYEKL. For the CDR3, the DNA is TGCGCCAGCAGCCAGGTCCAGGGGGCGTCCCACGAGCAGTACTTC. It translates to CASSQVQGASHEQYF.

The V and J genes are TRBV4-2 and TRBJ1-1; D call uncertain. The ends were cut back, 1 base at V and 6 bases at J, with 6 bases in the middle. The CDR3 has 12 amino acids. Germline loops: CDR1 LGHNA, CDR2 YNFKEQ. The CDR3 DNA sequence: TGTGCCAGCAGCCAAGTTAACGCTGAAGCTTTCTTT. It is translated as CASSQVNAEAFF.

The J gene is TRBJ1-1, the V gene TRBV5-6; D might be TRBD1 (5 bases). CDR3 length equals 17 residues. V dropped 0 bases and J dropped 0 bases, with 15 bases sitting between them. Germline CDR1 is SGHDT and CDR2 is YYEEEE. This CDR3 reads CASSLEGSQPMNTEAFF. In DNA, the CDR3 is TGTGCCAGCAGCTTGGAGGGGTCGCAACCCATGAACACTGAAGCTTTCTTT.

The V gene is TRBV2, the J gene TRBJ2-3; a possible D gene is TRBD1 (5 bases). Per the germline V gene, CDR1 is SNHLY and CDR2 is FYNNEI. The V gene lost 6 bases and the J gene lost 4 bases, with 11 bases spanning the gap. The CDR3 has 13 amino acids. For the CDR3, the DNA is TGTGCCAGCAGACTCTTAGGGGCAGATACGCAGTATTTT. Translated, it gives CASRLLGADTQYF.